The clone carrying this T cell receptor beta chain was picked up a small number of times. The sample is drawn from a study of blood T cell repertoires in COVID-19. Across the study: T cells, B-cell-depleted T cells, or PBMCs supplied cDNA or gDNA.

Germline values: CDR1 SGHTA, CDR2 FQGNSA. This CDR3 contains 14 residues. V lost 1 base, J lost 6 bases, and 5 bases stayed unmatched. Data came from immunoSEQ multiplex PCR; TCRdb stores just in-frame clones and leaves some out. The sample records hundreds of thousands of clones, approximately 87% being singletons. Sequenced: peripheral blood. V is TRBV7-2 and J is TRBJ1-1; 7 bases align to TRBD1. This clonotype was obtained from a woman in her 50s with acute or convalescent COVID-19. The CDR3 region has the DNA TGTGCCAGCAGCTTAGGAGAGGACAGGTCTGAAGCTTTCTTT. Translated: CASSLGEDRSEAFF. The full variable domain, rest sourced from reference TRBV7-2 and TRBJ1-1, is GAGVSQSPSNKVTEKGKDVELRCDPISGHTALYWYRQSLGQGLEFLIYFQGNSAPDKSGLPSDRFSAERTGGSVSTLTIQRTQQEDSAVYLCASSLGEDRSEAFFGQGTRLTVV.